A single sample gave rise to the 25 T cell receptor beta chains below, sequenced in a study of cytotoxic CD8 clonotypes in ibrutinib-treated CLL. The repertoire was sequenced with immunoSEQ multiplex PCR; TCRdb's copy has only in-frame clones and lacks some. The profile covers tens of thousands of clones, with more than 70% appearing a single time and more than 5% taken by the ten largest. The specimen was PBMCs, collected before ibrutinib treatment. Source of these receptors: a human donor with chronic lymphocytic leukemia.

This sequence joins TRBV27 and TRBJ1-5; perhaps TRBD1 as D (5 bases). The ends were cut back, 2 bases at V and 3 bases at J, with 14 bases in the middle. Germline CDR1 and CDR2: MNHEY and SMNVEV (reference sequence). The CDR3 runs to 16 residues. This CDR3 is CASSLRSGQLNQPQHF. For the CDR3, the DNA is TGTGCCAGCAGTTTAAGGTCGGGGCAGCTCAATCAGCCCCAGCATTTT.

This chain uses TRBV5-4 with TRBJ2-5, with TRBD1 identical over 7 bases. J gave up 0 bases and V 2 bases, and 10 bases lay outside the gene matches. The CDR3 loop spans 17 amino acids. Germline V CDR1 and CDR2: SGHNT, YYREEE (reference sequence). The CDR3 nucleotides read TGTGCCAGCAGCTTCTTCAGGGGGAGAGGGTACCAAGAGACCCAGTACTTC. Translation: CASSFFRGRGYQETQYF.

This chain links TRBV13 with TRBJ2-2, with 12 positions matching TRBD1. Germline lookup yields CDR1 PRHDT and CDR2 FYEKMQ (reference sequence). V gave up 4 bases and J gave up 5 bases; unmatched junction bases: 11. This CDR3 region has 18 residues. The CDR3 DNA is TGTGCCAGCAGCTGGACCCGGGACAGGGGGCAGTTAACCGGGGAGCTGTTTTTT. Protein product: CASSWTRDRGQLTGELFF.

The CDR3 DNA reads TGTGCCAGCAGCCGCTCTGCCGGACCGGGACTCTACGAGCAGTACTTC. Its protein is CASSRSAGPGLYEQYF. The chain links TRBV7-8 to TRBJ2-7; the D gene is possibly TRBD2 (6 bases). Germline CDR1 reads SGHVS; CDR2 reads FQNEAQ. V was cut by 5 bases and J by 3 bases, with 20 bases left in between. The CDR3 extends over 16 amino acids.

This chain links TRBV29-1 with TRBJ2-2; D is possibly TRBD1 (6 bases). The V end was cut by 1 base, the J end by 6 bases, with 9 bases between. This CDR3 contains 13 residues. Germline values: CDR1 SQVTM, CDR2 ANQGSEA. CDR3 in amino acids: CSVEVSGAGELFF. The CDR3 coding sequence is TGCAGCGTTGAAGTGTCAGGGGCCGGGGAGCTGTTTTTT.

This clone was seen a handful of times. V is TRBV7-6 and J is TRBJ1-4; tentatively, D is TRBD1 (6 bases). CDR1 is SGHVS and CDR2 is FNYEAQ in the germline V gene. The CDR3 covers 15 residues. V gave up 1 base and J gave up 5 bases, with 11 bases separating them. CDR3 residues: CASSLGQGRNEKLFF. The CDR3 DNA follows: TGTGCCAGCAGCTTAGGTCAGGGGCGGAATGAAAAACTGTTTTTT.

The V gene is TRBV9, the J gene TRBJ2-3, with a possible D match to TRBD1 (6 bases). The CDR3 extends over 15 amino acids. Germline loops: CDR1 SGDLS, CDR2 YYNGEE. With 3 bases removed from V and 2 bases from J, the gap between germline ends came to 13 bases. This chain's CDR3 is CASSAQGHSTDTQYF. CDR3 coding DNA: TGTGCCAGCAGCGCCCAGGGGCATTCCACAGATACGCAGTATTTT.

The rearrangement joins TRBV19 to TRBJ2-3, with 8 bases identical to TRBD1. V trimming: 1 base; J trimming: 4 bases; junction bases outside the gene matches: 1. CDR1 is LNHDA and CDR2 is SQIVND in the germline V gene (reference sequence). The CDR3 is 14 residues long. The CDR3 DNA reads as TGTGCCAGTAGTATAGCAGGGGGCGCAGATACGCAGTATTTT. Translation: CASSIAGGADTQYF.

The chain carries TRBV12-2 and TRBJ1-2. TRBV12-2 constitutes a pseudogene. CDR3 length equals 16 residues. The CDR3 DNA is TGTGCAAGTCGCTTAGAGTATCTGGTATGGCGGCATGGCTACACCTTC. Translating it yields CASRLEYLVWRHGYTF.

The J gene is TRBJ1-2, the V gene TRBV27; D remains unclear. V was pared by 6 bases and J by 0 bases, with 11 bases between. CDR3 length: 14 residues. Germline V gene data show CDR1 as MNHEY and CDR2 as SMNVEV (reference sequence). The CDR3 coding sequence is TGTGCCAGCAGAAGGGATGGAGCTAACTATGGCTACACCTTC. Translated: CASRRDGANYGYTF.

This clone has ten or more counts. This CDR3 reads CASSGDNQPQHF. The CDR3, as DNA: TGTGCCAGCTCGGGGGACAATCAGCCCCAGCATTTT. The chain joins TRBV6-1 to TRBJ1-5, with a tentative D call TRBD1 (5 bases). V was trimmed by 8 bases and J by 3 bases, leaving 8 bases between them. Germline-derived CDR1 and CDR2 are MNHNS and SASEGT. CDR3 length: 12 amino acids.

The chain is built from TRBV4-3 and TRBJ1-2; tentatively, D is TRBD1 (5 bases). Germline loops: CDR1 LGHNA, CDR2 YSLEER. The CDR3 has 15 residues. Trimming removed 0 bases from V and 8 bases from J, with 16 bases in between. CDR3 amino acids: CASSQDKGPERGYTF. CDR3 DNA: TGCGCCAGCAGCCAAGATAAGGGGCCAGAGAGGGGCTACACCTTC.

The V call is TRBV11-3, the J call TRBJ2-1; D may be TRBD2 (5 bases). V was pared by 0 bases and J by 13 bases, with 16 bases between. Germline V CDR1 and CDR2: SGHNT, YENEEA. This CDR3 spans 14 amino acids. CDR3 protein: CASSLDRASRTQFF. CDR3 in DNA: TGTGCCAGCAGCTTAGATCGAGCTAGCCGGACCCAGTTCTTC.

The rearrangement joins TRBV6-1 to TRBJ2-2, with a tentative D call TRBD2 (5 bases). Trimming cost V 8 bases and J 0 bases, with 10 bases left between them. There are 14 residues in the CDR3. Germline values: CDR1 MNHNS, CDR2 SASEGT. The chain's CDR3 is CASERTANTGELFF. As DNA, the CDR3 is TGTGCCAGCGAGCGGACGGCGAACACCGGGGAGCTGTTTTTT.

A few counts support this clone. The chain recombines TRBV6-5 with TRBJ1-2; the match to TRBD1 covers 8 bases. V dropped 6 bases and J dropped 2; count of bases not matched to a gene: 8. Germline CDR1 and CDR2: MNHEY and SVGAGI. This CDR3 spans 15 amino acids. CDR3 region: CASRPGQGTNYGYTF. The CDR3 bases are TGTGCCAGCAGGCCTGGACAGGGAACGAACTATGGCTACACCTTC.

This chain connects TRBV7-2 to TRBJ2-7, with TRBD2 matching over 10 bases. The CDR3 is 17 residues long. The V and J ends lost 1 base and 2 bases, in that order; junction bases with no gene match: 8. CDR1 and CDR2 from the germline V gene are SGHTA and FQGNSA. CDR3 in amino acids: CASSLGLAGEVTYEQYF. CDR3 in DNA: TGTGCCAGCAGCTTAGGGCTAGCGGGAGAGGTAACCTACGAGCAGTACTTC.

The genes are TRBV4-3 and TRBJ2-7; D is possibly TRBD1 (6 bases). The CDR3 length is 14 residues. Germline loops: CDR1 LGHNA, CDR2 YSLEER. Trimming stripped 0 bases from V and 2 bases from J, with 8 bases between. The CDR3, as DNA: TGCGCCAGCAGCCAAGATCAGGGGCCCTACGAGCAGTACTTC. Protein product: CASSQDQGPYEQYF.

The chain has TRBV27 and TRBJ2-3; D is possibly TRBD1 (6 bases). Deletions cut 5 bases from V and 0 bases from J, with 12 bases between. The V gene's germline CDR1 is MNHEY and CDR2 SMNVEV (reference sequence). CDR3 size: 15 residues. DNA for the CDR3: TGTGCCAGCAGTCTTGGACAGACGAGCACAGATACGCAGTATTTT. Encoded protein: CASSLGQTSTDTQYF.

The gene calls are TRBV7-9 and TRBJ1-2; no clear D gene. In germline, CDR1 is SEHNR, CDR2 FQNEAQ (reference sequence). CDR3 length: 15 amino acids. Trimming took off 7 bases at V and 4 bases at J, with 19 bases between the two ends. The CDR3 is CASISKQGKTYGYTF. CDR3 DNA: TGTGCCAGCATCTCAAAACAAGGGAAAACCTATGGCTACACCTTC.

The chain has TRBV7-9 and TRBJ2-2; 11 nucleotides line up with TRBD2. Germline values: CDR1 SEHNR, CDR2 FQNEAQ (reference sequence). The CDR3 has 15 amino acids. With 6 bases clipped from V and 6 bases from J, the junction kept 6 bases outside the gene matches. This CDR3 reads CASRSGTSGAGELFF. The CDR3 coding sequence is TGTGCCAGCAGATCCGGGACTAGCGGCGCCGGGGAGCTGTTTTTT.

CDR3 in DNA: TGCGCCAGCAGCTCAGGCGGTACAGGGCTAGAGACCCAGTACTTC. This sequence encodes CASSSGGTGLETQYF. The chain combines TRBV5-1 with TRBJ2-5, with a possible D match to TRBD1 (6 bases). Trimming stripped 3 bases from V and 4 bases from J, with 16 bases between. The CDR3 is made up of 15 amino acids. In germline, CDR1 is SGHRS, CDR2 YFSETQ.

CDR3 sequence (DNA): TGTGCCAGCAGTACCACTCGTCCCTATTCCTACGAGCAGTACTTC. Translation gives CASSTTRPYSYEQYF. The J gene is TRBJ2-7, the V gene TRBV27; D is undetermined. The V gene lost 5 bases and the J gene lost 1 base, with 15 bases spanning the gap. The CDR3 totals 15 residues. From germline, CDR1 is MNHEY and CDR2 SMNVEV (reference sequence).

CDR3 bases: TGTGCCAGCAGTTTTACCGGGACACAAGATCAGCCCCAGCATTTT. Amino acids: CASSFTGTQDQPQHF. V gene TRBV28 combines with J gene TRBJ1-5; tentative D call: TRBD1 (6 bases). This CDR3 comprises 15 residues. Germline V gene sequence: CDR1 MDHEN, CDR2 SYDVKM. V dropped 3 bases and J dropped 5 bases, with 14 bases sitting between them. Supplemented by reference TRBV28 and TRBJ1-5, the full variable domain reads DVKVTQSSRYLVKRTGEKVFLECVQDMDHENMFWYRQDPGLGLRLIYFSYDVKMKEKGDIPEGYSVSREKKERFSLILESASTNQTSMYLCASSFTGTQDQPQHFGDGTRLSIL.

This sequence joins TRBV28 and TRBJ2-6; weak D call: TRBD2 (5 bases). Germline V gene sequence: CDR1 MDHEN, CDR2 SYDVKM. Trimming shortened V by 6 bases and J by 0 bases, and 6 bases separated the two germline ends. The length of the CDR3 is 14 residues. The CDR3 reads CASREASGANVLTF. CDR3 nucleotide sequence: TGTGCCAGCAGGGAGGCCTCTGGGGCCAACGTCCTGACTTTC.

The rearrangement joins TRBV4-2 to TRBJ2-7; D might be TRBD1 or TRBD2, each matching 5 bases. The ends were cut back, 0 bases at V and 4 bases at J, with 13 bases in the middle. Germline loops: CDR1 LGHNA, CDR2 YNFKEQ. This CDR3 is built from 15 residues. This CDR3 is CASSQDSGPIYEQYF. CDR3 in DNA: TGTGCCAGCAGCCAAGATTCGGGGCCGATATACGAGCAGTACTTC.